The clone carrying this TCR beta chain was recorded a few times. Antigen specificity is unknown. The time point here: patch test 2, 6 weeks after DPC sensitization. Treatment in this sample: therapeutic diphenylcyclopropenone sensitization with weekly scalp DPC. Total RNA was isolated from whole blood that had not been fractionated. The study's library attached unique molecular identifiers to single cDNA molecules. In TCRdb, the RACE reads were re-called with MiXCR into one record per CDR3 protein. The sample includes roughly 150,000 distinct CDR3 sequences, around 11% of them seen just once. The data derive from a study of human T cells and chemical hapten exposure. Study-wide results and limits: Significantly more large CDR3 similarity clusters arose among expanded TCRs than among controls.

The specimen was whole blood, collected in connection with sensitization to the hapten diphenylcyclopropenone (DPC). This sequence was found in a woman aged 50 to 60 with alopecia areata. Some clones in this sample may be carry-over from other donors' samples.

CDR3 amino acids: CASSDSEWGTDTQYF. CDR3 nucleotides: TGCGCCAGCAGTGATTCGGAGTGGGGCACAGATACGCAGTATTTT. The chain employs TRBV10-1 and TRBJ2-3, with D unresolved. In germline, CDR1 is WNHNN, CDR2 SYGVQD (reference sequence). The CDR3 consists of 15 residues. V was cut by 3 bases and J by 1 base, with 11 bases left in between.